This T cell receptor (beta chain) was recovered during a study of blood T cells in healthy people across ages. The study's findings and limits: Observed TCR beta diversity showed a strong correlation with the percentage of naive T cells as measured by flow cytometry.

Aged roughly 6 to 90, donors were systemically healthy Caucasians from Russia. The authors ran a second PCR of about 6 to 11 cycles using a sample-barcoded 5' primer and a J-beta primer mix. In TCRdb, the 5' RACE reads were re-called with MiXCR into one record per CDR3 protein. The sample yields about 1.1 million distinct CDR3 sequences, roughly two fifths seen once. Comments on this clonotype: The antigen remains undetermined.

Sequencing was done on a sample of blood. This clonotype was sampled from a man between 18 and 35 years old in good health.

CDR3 amino acids: CASSAGTSGGASTDTQYF. DNA of the CDR3: TGTGCCAGCAGCGCGGGGACTAGCGGGGGAGCTAGCACAGATACGCAGTATTTT. The chain uses TRBV9 and TRBJ2-3; 14 bases match TRBD2. Trimming took 3 bases from V and 0 from J; bases not matched to a gene: 6. Looked up from germline, CDR1 is SGDLS and CDR2 is YYNGEE. The CDR3 length is 18 residues.